The TCR beta chain under discussion was sequenced for a study of shared clonotypes between healthy human individuals. Details on this clone: Its antigen remains unknown.

Germline CDR1 reads SEHNR; CDR2 reads FQNEAQ (reference sequence). The CDR3 has 13 amino acids. V lost 11 bases and J lost 3, with 14 bases in between. Study observations and caveats: Among donors, clonotype sharing was expected to be affected by sequencing depth.

Clones were read by immunoSEQ multiplex PCR, and TCRdb kept only the in-frame ones, dropping some. The sample shows roughly 1 million clones, around 74% of them seen only once. The sample taken for sequencing was memory CD4+ T cells sorted from blood. Sample subset: CD45RA-negative fraction. The V call is TRBV7-9, the J call TRBJ1-5; weak D call: TRBD1 (6 bases). This clonotype was obtained from a man aged 18 to 35 in good health. As DNA, the CDR3 is TGTGCCGCCGCGGACAGAGACAATCAGCCCCAGCATTTT. The encoded protein is CAAADRDNQPQHF.